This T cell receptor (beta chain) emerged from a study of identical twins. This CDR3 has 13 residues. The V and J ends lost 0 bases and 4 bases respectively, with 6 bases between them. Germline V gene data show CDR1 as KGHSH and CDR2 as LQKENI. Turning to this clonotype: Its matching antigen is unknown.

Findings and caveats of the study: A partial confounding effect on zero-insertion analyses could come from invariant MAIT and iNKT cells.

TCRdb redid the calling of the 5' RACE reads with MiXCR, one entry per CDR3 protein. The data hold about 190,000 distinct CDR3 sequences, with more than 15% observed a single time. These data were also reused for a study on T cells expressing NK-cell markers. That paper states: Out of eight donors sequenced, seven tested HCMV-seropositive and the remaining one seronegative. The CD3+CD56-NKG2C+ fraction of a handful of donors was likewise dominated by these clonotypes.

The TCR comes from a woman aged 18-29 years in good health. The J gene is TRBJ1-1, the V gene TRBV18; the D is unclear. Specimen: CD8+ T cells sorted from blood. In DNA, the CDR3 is TGTGCCAGCTCACCACCTGCGGGCACTGAAGCTTTCTTT. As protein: CASSPPAGTEAFF.